This T cell receptor beta chain originates from a study of cytomegalovirus exposure and HLA in healthy donors. 60 Vbeta and 13 Jbeta primers were used in PCR. Clones were read by immunoSEQ multiplex PCR, and TCRdb kept only the in-frame ones, dropping some. This table has approximately 160,000 clones, about 81% appearing once. Per germline, CDR1 MNHNY and CDR2 SVGAGI (reference sequence). The CDR3 totals 13 residues. Trimming pared 0 bases from V and 6 bases from J, leaving 6 bases between. Input material: PBMCs. V and J are TRBV6-6 and TRBJ2-1; D ambiguous. The TCR was taken from a girl aged 10 to 17 in good health and CMV-seropositive. The CDR3 spells CASSYSSRNEQFF. The CDR3 bases are TGTGCCAGCAGTTACTCGTCCCGCAATGAGCAGTTCTTC.